The rows below give T cell receptor beta chains drawn from one sample of a study of blood T cell repertoires in COVID-19. Assay used: immunoSEQ multiplex PCR; TCRdb lists only in-frame clones, some missing. The sample has approximately 500,000 clones, approximately 88% seen once. Sequencing input: PBMCs or T cells enriched from blood (not recorded which). These TCRs come from a woman aged 40 to 49 who had recovered from COVID-19. The CDR3 runs from the conserved cysteine through the conserved F or W. The order of the fields is J gene, D gene, V gene, clone size, CDR3 protein, CDR3 DNA. A D gene is named only where the DNA matches it firmly. Where a row states a size, it is once, few, many or the class of an expanded clone; other rows omit it.

j_call: TRBJ2-3
d_call: .
v_call: TRBV4-2
clone_size: .
cdr3_aa: CASSQRQSTDTQYF
cdr3_nt: TGTGCCAGCAGCCAGCGACAGAGCACAGATACGCAGTATTTT

j_call: TRBJ2-1
d_call: .
v_call: TRBV24-1
clone_size: .
cdr3_aa: CATSGSMSGGGQFF
cdr3_nt: TGTGCCACCAGTGGTTCCATGTCTGGCGGTGGGCAGTTCTTC

j_call: TRBJ2-1
d_call: .
v_call: TRBV27
clone_size: .
cdr3_aa: CASSPRGTVKGEQFF
cdr3_nt: TGTGCCAGCAGTCCCCGGGGGACAGTTAAAGGTGAGCAGTTCTTC

j_call: TRBJ2-1
d_call: TRBD2
v_call: TRBV4-1
clone_size: .
cdr3_aa: CASSQLAGGVDEQFF
cdr3_nt: TGCGCCAGCAGCCAATTAGCGGGAGGAGTAGATGAGCAGTTCTTC

j_call: TRBJ1-1
d_call: TRBD1
v_call: TRBV23-1
clone_size: few
cdr3_aa: CASSPWDSPWGEAFF
cdr3_nt: TGCGCCAGCAGTCCGTGGGACAGCCCTTGGGGAGAAGCTTTCTTT

j_call: TRBJ2-7
d_call: .
v_call: TRBV19
clone_size: .
cdr3_aa: CASTRRAGSSYEQYF
cdr3_nt: TGTGCCAGTACCCGAAGAGCGGGTAGCTCCTACGAGCAGTACTTC

j_call: TRBJ1-5
d_call: .
v_call: TRBV10-1
clone_size: few
cdr3_aa: CASSEGLGYLEPQHF
cdr3_nt: TGCGCCAGCAGTGAAGGTCTGGGCTATCTTGAGCCCCAGCATTTT

j_call: TRBJ1-5
d_call: .
v_call: TRBV27
clone_size: .
cdr3_aa: CASSLGGRQLQHF
cdr3_nt: TGTGCCAGCAGTTTAGGAGGGCGGCAGCTCCAGCATTTT

j_call: TRBJ1-1
d_call: .
v_call: TRBV4-1
clone_size: .
cdr3_aa: CASSQGWQAIYGNTEAFF
cdr3_nt: TGCGCCAGCAGCCAAGGCTGGCAGGCCATTTACGGGAACACTGAAGCTTTCTTT

j_call: TRBJ2-3
d_call: .
v_call: TRBV6-5
clone_size: once
cdr3_aa: CASSPQKTSTDTQYF
cdr3_nt: TGTGCCAGCAGTCCACAGAAGACCAGCACAGATACGCAGTATTTT

j_call: TRBJ2-1
d_call: TRBD1
v_call: TRBV7-9
clone_size: .
cdr3_aa: CASSPGTGGTADSEQFF
cdr3_nt: TGTGCCAGCAGCCCTGGGACAGGGGGCACGGCCGATTCTGAGCAGTTCTTC